What follows describes a single TCR beta chain. This CDR3 contains 18 residues. Germline trimming cut 1 base from V and 0 bases from J; bases unmatched to any gene: 11. Germline V CDR1 and CDR2: KGHSH, LQKENI. Across 20 to 25 US areas, participants ranged in age from roughly 18 to 89 years. The data stem from a study of blood T cell repertoires in COVID-19. TCRdb keeps only in-frame clones here, not all; method: immunoSEQ multiplex PCR. The sample yields about 270,000 clones, 80% to 90% seen once. The gene calls are TRBV18 and TRBJ1-1; 7 nucleotides agree with TRBD1. The receptor's source is a young woman who had recovered from COVID-19. Sample: PBMCs or T cells enriched from blood (not recorded which). The CDR3 DNA follows: TGTGCCAGCTCACCACTCGGGACAGCGGTTGGAGTGAACACTGAAGCTTTCTTT. Translating it yields CASSPLGTAVGVNTEAFF. The entire variable domain, with the rest obtained from reference TRBV18 and TRBJ1-1, is as follows: NAGVMQNPRHLVRRRGQEARLRCSPMKGHSHVYWYRQLPEEGLKFMVYLQKENIIDESGMPKERFSAEFPKEGPSILRIQQVVRGDSAAYFCASSPLGTAVGVNTEAFFGQGTRLTVV.